The rows below give T cell receptor beta chains drawn from one sample of a study of beta chain features in type 1 diabetes. Measured with immunoSEQ multiplex PCR; TCRdb has only the in-frame clones, and not every one. This table has roughly 140,000 clones, 10% appearing once. The sample taken for sequencing was central memory CD4+ T cells from blood. Receptors were obtained from a young man with type 1 diabetes. CDR3s include the opening cysteine and the closing phenylalanine or tryptophan. A D gene is named only where the DNA matches it firmly. Clone size is given for some rows only: seen once, a few or many times, or a class if the clone is expanded.

>-|TRBJ1-1|TRBV28|-
CAGSTQGNTEAFF
TGTGCCGGCTCTACACAGGGAAACACTGAAGCTTTCTTT
>-|TRBJ2-7|TRBV19|few
CASSKTDSYEQYF
TGTGCCAGTAGTAAGACTGACTCCTACGAGCAGTACTTC
>-|TRBJ1-2|TRBV21-1|-
CASLILGVGYTF
TGTGCCAGCCTAATCTTAGGGGTTGGCTACACCTTC
>-|TRBJ1-1|TRBV15|-
CATSRGWLTVNTEAFF
TGTGCCACCAGCAGAGGCTGGCTGACAGTGAACACTGAAGCTTTCTTT
>TRBD2|TRBJ2-3|TRBV5-1|few
CASSLGGLAGHSTDTQYF
TGCGCCAGCAGCTTGGGGGGACTAGCGGGACATAGCACAGATACGCAGTATTTT
>-|TRBJ1-5|TRBV28|-
CASRLGGESYSNQPQHF
TGTGCCAGCCGACTTGGAGGGGAGAGTTATAGCAATCAGCCCCAGCATTTT
>TRBD1|TRBJ1-2|TRBV29-1|many
CSVGDSRNTNYGYTF
TGCAGCGTTGGGGACAGTCGGAATACTAACTATGGCTACACCTTC
>-|TRBJ2-5|TRBV7-7|-
CASAGVQETQYF
TGTGCCAGCGCCGGGGTGCAAGAGACCCAGTACTTC
>-|TRBJ2-1|TRBV5-1|-
CASSPDKPGSNEQFF
TGCGCCAGCAGCCCGGATAAGCCAGGAAGCAATGAGCAGTTCTTC
>-|TRBJ2-5|TRBV4-3|few
CASSQEAGPRRTQYF
TGCGCCAGCAGCCAAGAGGCGGGACCGCGGCGTACCCAGTACTTC
>TRBD2|TRBJ2-1|TRBV19|few
CASREGASGRYNEQFF
TGTGCCAGTAGAGAGGGGGCTAGCGGGAGATACAATGAGCAGTTCTTC
>-|TRBJ2-5|TRBV6-1|-
CASRPAAAETQYF
TGTGCCAGCAGGCCAGCTGCGGCGGAGACCCAGTACTTC
>-|TRBJ2-4|TRBV18|few
CASSPVAVGRAKNIQYF
TGTGCCAGCTCACCGGTAGCGGTGGGGAGGGCCAAAAACATTCAGTACTTC
>TRBD2|TRBJ2-1|TRBV5-1|few
CASSSSRTSGLEDEQFF
TGCGCCAGCAGCTCATCAAGGACTAGCGGTCTGGAGGATGAGCAGTTCTTC
>-|TRBJ2-1|TRBV5-5|few
CASVYPGGNEQFF
TGTGCCAGCGTTTACCCAGGAGGGAATGAGCAGTTCTTC
>TRBD2|TRBJ2-1|TRBV6-5|-
CASRPGLAGEFSFF
TGTGCCAGCAGACCGGGACTAGCGGGAGAGTTTTCGTTCTTC
>-|TRBJ2-7|TRBV5-4|-
CASSRIGGSAYEQYF
TGCGCCAGCAGCCGGATCGGGGGAAGCGCCTACGAGCAGTACTTC
>TRBD2|TRBJ2-1|TRBV7-2|few
CASSLGGTSGHNEQFF
TGTGCCAGCAGCTTAGGGGGGACTAGCGGACACAATGAGCAGTTCTTC
>TRBD2|TRBJ2-7|TRBV2|few
CASSGGVAGSYEQYF
TGTGCCAGCAGCGGTGGTGTAGCGGGAAGCTACGAGCAGTACTTC
>TRBD1|TRBJ1-2|TRBV6-1|few
CASRPGTDYGYTF
TGTGCCAGCAGACCCGGGACAGATTATGGCTACACCTTC
>TRBD1|TRBJ1-1|TRBV2|few
CASSNRGNTEAFF
TGTGCCAGCAGTAACAGGGGGAACACTGAAGCTTTCTTT
>-|TRBJ1-1|TRBV5-1|few
CASTTGWAGEAFF
TGCGCCAGCACCACTGGCTGGGCAGGCGAAGCTTTCTTT
>-|TRBJ2-1|TRBV7-2|-
CASKNRGSDEQFF
TGTGCCAGCAAAAACCGGGGGTCAGATGAGCAGTTCTTC
>-|TRBJ1-1|TRBV29-1|few
CSVEDHGGGTEAFF
TGCAGCGTTGAAGATCATGGGGGGGGCACTGAAGCTTTCTTT
>-|TRBJ2-2|TRBV27|few
CASSLPPGRRNTGELFF
TGTGCCAGCAGTTTACCCCCTGGGAGGAGGAACACCGGGGAGCTGTTTTTT
>TRBD1|TRBJ1-1|TRBV7-2|-
CASSFAQGGAFF
TGTGCCAGCAGCTTTGCTCAGGGGGGAGCTTTCTTT
>TRBD1|TRBJ2-5|TRBV4-3|few
CASSQGTGGNTQYF
TGCGCCAGCAGCCAGGGGACAGGGGGCAACACCCAGTACTTC
>TRBD1|TRBJ2-2|TRBV9|few
CASSPRATGGHGGELFF
TGTGCCAGCAGCCCCAGAGCTACAGGGGGCCATGGCGGGGAGCTGTTTTTT